This record covers a single T cell receptor (beta chain). What it binds is unknown. Sequencing was performed with immunoSEQ multiplex PCR; in TCRdb, only in-frame clones are kept and a portion is missing. The table lists approximately 25,000 clones, 65% to 85% of them singletons, with more than 1.5% in the top ten. This record comes from a study of PD-1 blockade in classical Hodgkin lymphoma. At the level of the study: Every 2 weeks, patients got 3 mg/kg intravenous nivolumab.

Brentuximab vedotin exposure varied, and every patient relapsed after autologous stem cell transplantation. Researchers report purifying CD4+ T cells from thawed PBMCs by magnetic negative selection. Best response was recorded as complete response, partial response or progressive disease. Overall study results and limits: Newly diagnosed patients had diversity similar to the baseline diversity of complete responders. In CD4+ cells, TCR diversity went up significantly by C4D1, but in CD8+ cells it did not.

The sequence was obtained from a human donor with classical Hodgkin lymphoma. This material consisted of CD4+ T cells from blood, taken at baseline.

The CDR3 here is CASSLAGGRTEAFF. The CDR3 coding sequence is TGTGCCAGCAGCTTAGCGGGGGGGAGGACTGAAGCTTTCTTT. This chain links TRBV7-2 with TRBJ1-1; possible D gene TRBD1, 5 bases. Trimming cost V 0 bases and J 5 bases, with 10 bases left between them. The germline CDR1 and CDR2 sequences are SGHTA and FQGNSA. The CDR3 covers 14 residues.